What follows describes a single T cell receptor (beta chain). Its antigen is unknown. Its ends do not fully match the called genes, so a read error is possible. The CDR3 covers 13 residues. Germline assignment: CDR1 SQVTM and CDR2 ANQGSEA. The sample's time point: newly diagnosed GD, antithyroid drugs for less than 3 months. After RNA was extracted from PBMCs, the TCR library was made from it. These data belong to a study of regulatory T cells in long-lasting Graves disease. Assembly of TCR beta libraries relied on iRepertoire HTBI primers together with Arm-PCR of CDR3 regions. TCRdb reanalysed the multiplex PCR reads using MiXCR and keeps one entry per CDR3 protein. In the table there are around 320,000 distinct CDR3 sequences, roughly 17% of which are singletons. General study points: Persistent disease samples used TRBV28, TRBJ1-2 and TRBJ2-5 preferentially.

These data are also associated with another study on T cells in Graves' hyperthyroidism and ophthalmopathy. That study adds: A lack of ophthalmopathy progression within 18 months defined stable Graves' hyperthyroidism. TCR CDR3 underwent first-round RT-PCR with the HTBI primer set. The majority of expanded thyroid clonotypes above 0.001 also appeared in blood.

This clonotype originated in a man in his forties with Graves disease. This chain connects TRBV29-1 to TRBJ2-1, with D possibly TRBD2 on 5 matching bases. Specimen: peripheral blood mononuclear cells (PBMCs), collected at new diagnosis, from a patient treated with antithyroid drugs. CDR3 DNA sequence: TGCAGCGTGGGGAACGGGGTAGACAATGGGCAGTTCTTC. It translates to CSVGNGVDNGQFF.